What follows describes a single TCR beta chain. Its target is not known. The sample belongs to a study of T-cell reconstitution after alpha-beta-depleted transplantation in children. Study-level points and caveats: Alpha-beta T cells present about two months after transplant were reported to originate from several hundred expanded graft clones. Newly made T cells mostly supplied T-cell counts and diversity one year after transplant. It was surviving recipient T cells and thymic progenitors that gave some patients high TCRbeta diversity at day 60.

The CDR3 loop spans 17 amino acids. Germline-derived CDR1 and CDR2 are SGHVS and FNYEAQ. Trimming stripped 0 bases from V and 0 bases from J, with 14 bases between. For TCRbeta, the library was prepared with unique molecular identifiers. TCRdb recomputed calls from the PCR reads with MiXCR, one row per CDR3 protein. This sample has about 540,000 distinct CDR3 sequences; over 20% occur once, and the top ten carry under 45%. The specimen comprised PBMCs, sampled before TCRalphabeta/CD19-depleted stem cell transplant. The V call is TRBV7-6, the J call TRBJ1-2; TRBD1 might be the D (5 bases). The TCR comes from a boy under two years old with Wiskott-Aldrich syndrome, due to receive a stem cell transplant. In nucleotides, the CDR3 is TGTGCCAGCAGCTTAGCCGGATGTGTACAGGCTAACTATGGCTACACCTTC. Protein: CASSLAGCVQANYGYTF.